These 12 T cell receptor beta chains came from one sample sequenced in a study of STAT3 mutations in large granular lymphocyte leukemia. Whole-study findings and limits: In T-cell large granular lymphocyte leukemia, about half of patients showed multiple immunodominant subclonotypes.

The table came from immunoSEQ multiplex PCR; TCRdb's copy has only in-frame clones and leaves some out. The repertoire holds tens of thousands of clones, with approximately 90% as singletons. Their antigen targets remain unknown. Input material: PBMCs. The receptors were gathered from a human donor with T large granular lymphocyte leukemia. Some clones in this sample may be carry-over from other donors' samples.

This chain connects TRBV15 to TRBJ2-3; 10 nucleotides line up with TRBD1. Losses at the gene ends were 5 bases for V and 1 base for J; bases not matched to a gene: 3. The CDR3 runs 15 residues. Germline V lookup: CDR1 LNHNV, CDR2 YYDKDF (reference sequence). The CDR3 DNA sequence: TGTGCCACCAGCTCGGGGACAGGGGGCACAGATACGCAGTATTTT. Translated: CATSSGTGGTDTQYF. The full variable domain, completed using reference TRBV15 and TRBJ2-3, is DAMVIQNPRYQVTQFGKPVTLSCSQTLNHNVMYWYQQKSSQAPKLLFHYYDKDFNNEADTPDNFQSRRPNTSFCFLDIRSPGLGDTAMYLCATSSGTGGTDTQYFGPGTRLTVL.

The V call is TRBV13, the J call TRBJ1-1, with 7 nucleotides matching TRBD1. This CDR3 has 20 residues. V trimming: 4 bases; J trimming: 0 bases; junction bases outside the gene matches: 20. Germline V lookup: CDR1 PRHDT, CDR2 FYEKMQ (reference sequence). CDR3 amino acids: CASSSYIRRDSRSMNTEAFF. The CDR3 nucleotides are TGTGCCAGCAGCTCCTACATCCGTAGGGACAGTAGAAGTATGAACACTGAAGCTTTCTTT. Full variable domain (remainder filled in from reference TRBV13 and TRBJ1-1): AAGVIQSPRHLIKEKRETATLKCYPIPRHDTVYWYQQGPGQDPQFLISFYEKMQSDKGSIPDRFSAQQFSDYHSELNMSSLELGDSALYFCASSSYIRRDSRSMNTEAFFGQGTRLTVV.

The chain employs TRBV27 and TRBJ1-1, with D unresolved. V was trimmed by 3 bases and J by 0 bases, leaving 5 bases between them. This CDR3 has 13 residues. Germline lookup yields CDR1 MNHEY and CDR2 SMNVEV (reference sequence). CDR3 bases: TGTGCCAGCAGTTTCTCCCTGAACACTGAAGCTTTCTTT. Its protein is CASSFSLNTEAFF.

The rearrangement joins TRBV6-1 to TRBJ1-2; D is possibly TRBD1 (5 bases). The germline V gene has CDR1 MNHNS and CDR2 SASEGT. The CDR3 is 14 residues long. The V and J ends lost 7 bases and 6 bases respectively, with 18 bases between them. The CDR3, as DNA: TGTGCCAGCATTAGGGACCTCGAGGCCCATGGCTACACCTTC. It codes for CASIRDLEAHGYTF.

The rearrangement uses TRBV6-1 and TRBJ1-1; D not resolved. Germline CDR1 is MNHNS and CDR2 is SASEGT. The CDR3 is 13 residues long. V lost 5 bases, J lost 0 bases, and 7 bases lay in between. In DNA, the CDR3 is TGTGCCAGCAGTTCCAAGATGAACACTGAAGCTTTCTTT. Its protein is CASSSKMNTEAFF.

CDR3 residues: CASSQDMVDTGDRYGYTF. CDR3 nucleotide sequence: TGCGCCAGCAGCCAAGATATGGTGGACACAGGGGATCGATATGGCTACACCTTC. The genes are TRBV4-3 and TRBJ1-2; 7 positions match TRBD1. Per the germline V gene, CDR1 is LGHNA and CDR2 is YSLEER. Trimming took 0 bases from V and 5 from J; bases not matched to a gene: 15. The CDR3 spans 18 residues.

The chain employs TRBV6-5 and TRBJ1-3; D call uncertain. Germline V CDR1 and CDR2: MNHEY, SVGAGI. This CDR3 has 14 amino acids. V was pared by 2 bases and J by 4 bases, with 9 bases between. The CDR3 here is CASSYRGYGNTIYF. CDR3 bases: TGTGCCAGCAGTTACCGAGGTTACGGAAACACCATATATTTT.

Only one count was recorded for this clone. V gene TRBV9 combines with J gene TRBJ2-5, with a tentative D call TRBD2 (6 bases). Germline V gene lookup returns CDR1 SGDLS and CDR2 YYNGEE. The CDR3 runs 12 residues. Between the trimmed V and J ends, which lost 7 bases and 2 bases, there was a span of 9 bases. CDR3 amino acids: CASAGPQETQYF. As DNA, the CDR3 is TGTGCCAGCGCGGGACCACAAGAGACCCAGTACTTC.

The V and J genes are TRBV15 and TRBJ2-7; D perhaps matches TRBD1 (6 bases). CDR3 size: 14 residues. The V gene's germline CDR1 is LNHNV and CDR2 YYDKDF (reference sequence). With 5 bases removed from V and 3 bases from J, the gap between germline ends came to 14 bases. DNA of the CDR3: TGTGCCACCAGCGGAGGACAGAAAGGCTACGAGCAGTACTTC. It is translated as CATSGGQKGYEQYF.

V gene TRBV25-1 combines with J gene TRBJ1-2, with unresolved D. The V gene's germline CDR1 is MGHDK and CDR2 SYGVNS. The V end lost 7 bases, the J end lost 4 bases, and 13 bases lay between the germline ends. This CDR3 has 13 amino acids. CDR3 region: CASTPAGAYGYTF. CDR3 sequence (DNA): TGTGCCAGCACCCCCGCGGGTGCCTATGGCTACACCTTC.

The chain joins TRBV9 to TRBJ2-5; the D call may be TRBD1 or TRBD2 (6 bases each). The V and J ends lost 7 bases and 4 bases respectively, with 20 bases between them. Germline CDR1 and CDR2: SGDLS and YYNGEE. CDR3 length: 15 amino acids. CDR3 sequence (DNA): TGTGCCAGCTCTCTTTCCGGGGGCGCAGGAGAGACCCAGTACTTC. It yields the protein CASSLSGGAGETQYF.

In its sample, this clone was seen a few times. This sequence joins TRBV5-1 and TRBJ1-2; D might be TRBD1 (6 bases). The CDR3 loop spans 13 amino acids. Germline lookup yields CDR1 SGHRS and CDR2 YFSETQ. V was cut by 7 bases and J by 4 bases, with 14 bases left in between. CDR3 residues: CASGEGGRYGYTF. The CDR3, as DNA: TGCGCCAGCGGTGAGGGGGGTCGCTATGGCTACACCTTC. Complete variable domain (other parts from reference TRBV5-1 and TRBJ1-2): KAGVTQTPRYLIKTRGQQVTLSCSPISGHRSVSWYQQTPGQGLQFLFEYFSETQRNKGNFPGRFSGRQFSNSRSEMNVSTLELGDSALYLCASGEGGRYGYTFGSGTRLTVV.